Sequencing of this T cell receptor (beta chain) was carried out in a study of blood T cell repertoires in COVID-19. Study overall: The United States, Italy and Spain were the sources of the acute and convalescent COVID-19 samples. Sample material is recorded as cDNA or gDNA derived from T cells, B-cell-depleted T cells, or PBMCs.

Germline V gene data show CDR1 as ENHRY and CDR2 as SYGVKD. This CDR3 contains 13 residues. Deletions cut 7 bases from V and 2 bases from J, with 10 bases between. Authors' data handling: Counts of nucleated cells, estimated from reference gene primer amplification, were obtained. TCRdb keeps only in-frame clones here, not all; method: immunoSEQ multiplex PCR. V, J and clone size derive from that table, while D and trimming were established from the DNA sequence. The repertoire includes 85,000 to 110,000 clones, approximately 90% of them detected once, and about 15% sits in the top ten. The receptor comes from a woman aged 80 or over in a cohort sampled during active COVID-19. Input material: peripheral blood. The V call is TRBV10-3, the J call TRBJ2-3, with a weak D call TRBD1 (5 bases). The CDR3 loop reads CAINEQATDTQYF. The CDR3 region has the DNA TGTGCCATCAACGAACAGGCCACAGATACGCAGTATTTT.